The TCR beta chain under discussion was sequenced for a study of blood T cell repertoires in COVID-19. Whole-study context: Some COVID-19 samples were acute and others convalescent; all came from the United States, Italy and Spain. Sample material is recorded as cDNA or gDNA derived from T cells, B-cell-depleted T cells, or PBMCs.

The length of the CDR3 is 13 residues. Deletions cut 5 bases from V and 5 bases from J, with 10 bases between. Germline V gene lookup returns CDR1 MNHEY and CDR2 SVGAGI. In the study's own analysis: Estimates of nucleated cell counts were drawn from the amplification of reference gene primers. Repertoires were generated with immunoSEQ multiplex PCR, while TCRdb's copy carries only in-frame clones and drops some. V, J and clone size are those of that table, while D and trimming were read from the DNA. The data hold some 400,000 clones, with more than 65% observed a single time. The source material was peripheral blood. This TCR came from a human donor with acute or convalescent COVID-19. The donor label of this sample is uncertain. The chain is built from TRBV6-5 and TRBJ1-5, with D possibly TRBD1 on 5 matching bases. The CDR3 region has the DNA TGTGCCAGCAGTAGACAGCCCGATCAGCCCCAGCATTTT. This translates into CASSRQPDQPQHF.